This T cell receptor (beta chain) was sequenced for a study of metastatic and nonmetastatic thyroid tumors (dated by TCRdb to 2018 to 2020). Background on the whole study: Repertoires from peripheral blood and from tumor or nodule tissue samples of malignant and benign thyroid patients were compared. Overall results and qualifications from the work: In both blood and tumor samples, TCR beta diversity was reported to be significantly higher in malignant tumors than in benign nodules.

This clone is medium-sized (0.01 to 0.1%). Its antigen specificity is not known. Base-call qualities are not available, and no considerably larger clone is one nucleotide away. No patient had received any treatment before thyroid surgery. The study retrospectively analysed patient clinical samples collected from about 2012 to 2018 using T-cell receptor beta sequencing. The CDR3 covers 14 residues, taking in both the cysteine and the phenylalanine. Only CDR3 DNA remains: 42 bases, in frame from the first base. CDR1 and CDR2, per the germline V gene (reference sequence), are MNHEY and SMNVEV. Relative to germline, V is 6 bases shorter and J is 2 bases shorter, with 11 bases between their ends. The library was produced with PCR. Instrument on record: Illumina HiSeq 4000. High-throughput sequencing was used to profile the TCR beta-chain CDR3 region of each patient. As for the original processing: The researchers built a classifier to tell apart papillary thyroid cancer patients with distant metastasis, based on CDR3 differences among clinicopathological groups. The Shannon index was used to assess repertoire diversity, and the Morisita-Horn index was used to assess tumor-blood repertoire similarity. TCRdb redid the processing of the public reads, applying fastp at Q25 and MiXCR, and retained in-frame beta chains. The V and J calls here are based on TCRdb, not the publication. The sample table contains just over 20,000 clones; only one count was recorded for 15% to 17% of them. Of the sample, 15% to 20% is held by the ten largest clones.

The TCR originated in a female donor with papillary thyroid cancer or a benign thyroid nodule (not recorded which). Some clones in this sample may be carry-over from other donors' samples. The chain links TRBV27 with TRBJ2-1, with no D gene named confidently. The sample consisted of blood. CDR3 sequence: CASRNLPPYNEQFF. The nucleotides are TGTGCCAGCAGAAACCTTCCCCCCTACAATGAGCAGTTCTTC.